This is a list of T cell receptor beta chains from one sample in a study of blood T cell repertoires in COVID-19. The assay was immunoSEQ multiplex PCR, and TCRdb's table has in-frame clones only and misses some. Here the sample spans about 150,000 clones, roughly 82% being singletons. Specimen: peripheral blood. Receptor source: a human donor with acute or convalescent COVID-19. The donor label of this sample is uncertain. Both conserved end residues are part of each CDR3. The D gene is left open where the match is weak. Only some rows state a clone size, as once, few, many or a class for expanded clones.

d_call,clone_size,v_call,j_call,cdr3_aa
-,few,TRBV21-1,TRBJ2-5,CASSTKWERHF
-,few,TRBV4-3,TRBJ1-2,CASSQLDRSPNYGYTF
TRBD1,-,TRBV3-1/TRBV3-2,TRBJ1-1,CASSQGTQQGKAFF
TRBD2,-,TRBV27,TRBJ2-2,CASTNPGLAGGKGGELFF
TRBD2,-,TRBV7-2,TRBJ2-1,CASSSGGRAGLYNEQFF
TRBD1,few,TRBV29-1,TRBJ1-2,CSVRIGTGANYGYTF
-,-,TRBV28,TRBJ1-5,CASSSTGESQPQHF
TRBD1,-,TRBV3-1/TRBV3-2,TRBJ2-6,CASSPNLGTGVGANVLTF
-,-,TRBV7-2,TRBJ1-6,CASSLSQGNNSPLHF
-,-,TRBV14,TRBJ2-3,CASSQPYSTDTQYF
TRBD2,few,TRBV10-3,TRBJ2-2,CAISEFSGGRHTGELFF
TRBD2,-,TRBV9,TRBJ2-7,CASSVGGTSGYYEQYF
-,-,TRBV9,TRBJ1-6,CASSVAGINSPLHF
-,once,TRBV7-2,TRBJ2-7,CASSLVSSPREEQYF
TRBD1,-,TRBV29-1,TRBJ2-1,CSVGDRYNEQFF
-,-,TRBV4-1,TRBJ2-5,CASSVRAGETQYF
-,-,TRBV2,TRBJ1-1,CASWGPVTEAFF
TRBD2,-,TRBV6-5,TRBJ2-3,CASQSSGSTDTQYF
-,-,TRBV5-5,TRBJ2-5,CASSLGGGIIGETQYF
-,-,TRBV7-9,TRBJ1-5,CASSSSTSQPQHF
TRBD1,-,TRBV30,TRBJ2-7,CAWGTGRFYEQYF
TRBD1,-,TRBV13,TRBJ1-6,CASSLDTGTGNSPLHF
-,-,TRBV4-1,TRBJ1-5,CASSQEAREVGRQPQHF
TRBD1,-,TRBV19,TRBJ1-1,CASSRDRATEAFF
TRBD1,-,TRBV19,TRBJ1-5,CASNRRQGPVSQPQHF
TRBD2,few,TRBV19,TRBJ2-2,CASRGIPGLASPGELFF
TRBD1,-,TRBV5-1,TRBJ1-5,CASSAGTGGEQPQHF
-,-,TRBV20-1,TRBJ1-6,CSASRTDYNSPLHF
TRBD1,-,TRBV6-1,TRBJ1-1,CASSEGPRGRANTEAFF
-,-,TRBV10-3,TRBJ2-6,CAISEGQFSGANVLTF
TRBD1,-,TRBV19,TRBJ2-7,CASRYLGQGSYEQYF
TRBD1,-,TRBV12-5,TRBJ2-3,CASGWGDRNTDTQYF
TRBD2,-,TRBV5-5,TRBJ2-1,CASSPLAVSSYNEQFF
-,-,TRBV18,TRBJ2-5,CASSRQEGETQYF
TRBD1,-,TRBV2,TRBJ1-2,CASGMTGDGYTF
-,few,TRBV6-6,TRBJ1-4,CASSPSGSITTNEKLFF
-,-,TRBV7-9,TRBJ2-7,CASSPGTYEQYF
-,-,TRBV6-5,TRBJ1-6,CASITGTLDSPLHF
-,-,TRBV7-9,TRBJ2-5,CASSLFTGQETQYF
TRBD1,-,TRBV11-2,TRBJ1-2,CASSLRNRGSEGYTF
-,-,TRBV6-1,TRBJ1-2,CASSEWAGLPTNYGYTF
-,-,TRBV19,TRBJ1-1,CASIRYTEAFF
TRBD1,-,TRBV5-1,TRBJ2-5,CASSGSKGQQETQYF
-,once,TRBV15,TRBJ1-2,CATSRDLGTSRRVGYTF
-,-,TRBV30,TRBJ2-3,CAWNPGGTDTQYF